Described below is a single TCR beta chain sequence and its context. There are 13 residues in the CDR3. Germline V gives CDR1 GTSNPN, CDR2 SVGIG (reference sequence). V lost 2 bases to trimming and J lost 4 bases, with 11 bases between them. Negative isolation yielded CD4+ and CD8+ T cells, and FACS enriched TEMRA cells. This entry is derived from a study of CD8 T cells in Susac syndrome. An amount of RNA that ranged from roughly 0.45 to 1 ug was reverse transcribed with random hexamers. Across 54 Vbeta and 13 Jbeta, immunoSEQ multiplex PCR amplified TCR beta CDR3. Each CDR3 protein gets one entry after TCRdb re-called the immunoSEQ multiplex PCR reads with MiXCR. Of hundreds of thousands of distinct CDR3 sequences listed, around 93% were seen once; the top ten hold approximately 0.072%.

The sequenced material came from CD4+ T cells from PBMCs. The clonotype comes from a human donor with multiple sclerosis. V usage is TRBV30 and J usage is TRBJ1-1, with TRBD1 as a possible D gene (5 bases). The CDR3 loop reads CAWSSQGPTEAFF. The CDR3 DNA reads as TGTGCCTGGAGTTCCCAGGGTCCCACTGAAGCTTTCTTT.